A selection of T cell receptor beta chains follows, all from one sample in a study of identical twins. TCRdb reprocessed the 5' RACE reads with MiXCR, giving one entry per CDR3 protein. Found here are approximately 600,000 distinct CDR3 sequences, 9% to 10% of them singletons; the top ten hold around 3.1%. Separately, the same data were catalogued under a study of yellow fever vaccine responses in identical twins.

Sequences were obtained from PBMCs. The receptors derive from a woman younger than 35 in good health. The CDR3 runs from the conserved cysteine through the conserved F or W. D genes are given only for firm matches. Part of the rows lack a size; the others show once, few, many or a class for expanded clones.

many,TRBV20-1,NA,TRBJ2-3,CSAREVNTDTQYF,TGCAGTGCTAGAGAGGTCAACACAGATACGCAGTATTTT
NA,TRBV29-1,TRBD1,TRBJ1-1,CSAQGVGAEAFF,TGCAGCGCCCAGGGGGTAGGCGCTGAAGCTTTCTTT
many,TRBV29-1,TRBD2,TRBJ2-7,CSVNMAGGFTYEQYF,TGCAGCGTGAATATGGCGGGAGGGTTCACCTACGAGCAGTACTTC
many,TRBV12-5,NA,TRBJ2-2,CASGLGPGELFF,TGTGCTAGTGGTTTAGGTCCCGGGGAGCTGTTTTTT
many,TRBV6-5,NA,TRBJ1-2,CASSSGGKNYGYTF,TGTGCCAGCAGTTCGGGGGGGAAAAACTATGGCTACACCTTC
NA,TRBV2,TRBD1,TRBJ2-7,CASSIIQGAGYEQYF,TGTGCCAGCAGTATCATACAGGGGGCAGGCTACGAGCAGTACTTC
NA,TRBV4-3,TRBD2,TRBJ2-7,CASSQDRGLAEYF,TGCGCCAGCAGCCAAGATCGGGGACTAGCCGAGTACTTC
few,TRBV11-2,TRBD1,TRBJ2-7,CASSLGGQGNEQYF,TGTGCCAGCAGCTTAGGGGGACAGGGCAACGAGCAGTACTTC
NA,TRBV7-9,TRBD2,TRBJ2-7,CASRSGLAGVGGEQYF,TGTGCCAGCAGGAGCGGACTAGCGGGAGTAGGTGGCGAGCAGTACTTC
many,TRBV20-1,TRBD1,TRBJ2-7,CSARVRTGPYEQYF,TGCAGTGCTAGAGTCCGGACAGGGCCCTACGAGCAGTACTTC
NA,TRBV27,TRBD2,TRBJ2-3,CASSYPSGENTDTQYF,TGTGCCAGCAGTTACCCTAGCGGGGAAAACACAGATACGCAGTATTTT
many,TRBV6-4,NA,TRBJ2-1,CASSDSSVATMDEQFF,TGTGCCAGCAGTGACTCGTCGGTAGCGACTATGGATGAGCAGTTCTTC
few,TRBV20-1,NA,TRBJ2-3,CSARNNRDSTDTQYF,TGCAGTGCTAGAAATAACCGGGACAGCACAGATACGCAGTATTTT
NA,TRBV25-1,TRBD2,TRBJ2-3,CASLAGLAEYGADTQYF,TGTGCCAGTTTAGCGGGACTAGCGGAATATGGCGCAGATACGCAGTATTTT
NA,TRBV20-1,TRBD1,TRBJ1-6,CSARMTGDNSPLHF,TGCAGTGCTAGAATGACAGGGGATAATTCACCCCTCCACTTT
many,TRBV7-2,NA,TRBJ2-5,CASSSSWGRETQYF,TGTGCCAGCAGCTCCTCTTGGGGCAGGGAGACCCAGTACTTC
few,TRBV4-3,NA,TRBJ2-1,CASSHRIPFNEQFF,TGCGCCAGCAGCCACAGGATCCCCTTCAATGAGCAGTTCTTC
many,TRBV4-3,NA,TRBJ2-1,CASSQDLAGTPQFF,TGCGCCAGCAGCCAAGATTTGGCGGGGACTCCGCAGTTCTTC
many,TRBV29-1,TRBD2,TRBJ2-5,CSVEVAGGPSLETQYF,TGCAGCGTTGAAGTAGCGGGAGGGCCGTCTTTAGAGACCCAGTACTTC
NA,TRBV18,NA,TRBJ2-7,CASSPAGPGPSFPFHPYEQYF,TGTGCCAGCTCACCAGCGGGGCCCGGGCCTTCTTTCCCCTTCCATCCTTACGAGCAGTACTTC
many,TRBV7-3,NA,TRBJ2-1,CASSLISYNEQFF,TGTGCCAGCAGCTTAATCTCCTACAATGAGCAGTTCTTC
NA,TRBV15,NA,TRBJ1-5,CATSRLTNQPQHF,TGTGCCACCAGCAGACTCACGAATCAGCCCCAGCATTTT
NA,TRBV19,TRBD2,TRBJ2-1,CASSPRGLAGGNDEQFF,TGTGCCAGTAGTCCCCGGGGACTAGCGGGAGGGAACGATGAGCAGTTCTTC
few,TRBV7-3,NA,TRBJ1-2,CASSLGGANYGYTF,TGTGCCAGCAGCTTAGGGGGGGCTAACTATGGCTACACCTTC
few,TRBV6-2/TRBV6-3,TRBD1,TRBJ2-7,CASSYLGAGQGYEQYF,TGTGCCAGCAGTTACCTGGGCGCGGGACAGGGCTACGAGCAGTACTTC
many,TRBV6-1,NA,TRBJ2-3,CASSLSVGTDTQYF,TGTGCCAGCAGTCTGAGCGTAGGCACAGATACGCAGTATTTT
many,TRBV29-1,TRBD1,TRBJ2-7,CSVTGGEQYF,TGCAGCGTTACAGGGGGCGAGCAGTACTTC
NA,TRBV20-1,TRBD2,TRBJ2-1,CSARGTSGREGDEQFF,TGCAGTGCTAGGGGGACTAGCGGGAGGGAAGGCGATGAGCAGTTCTTC
NA,TRBV11-1,TRBD1,TRBJ2-7,CASSSHSSRDRWEQYF,TGTGCCAGCAGCTCCCATTCAAGTCGGGACAGGTGGGAGCAGTACTTC
NA,TRBV20-1,TRBD2,TRBJ2-7,CSAGGMGSEQYF,TGCAGTGCGGGAGGGATGGGTTCCGAGCAGTACTTC
many,TRBV12-3/TRBV12-4,TRBD2,TRBJ2-4,CASSLRRLAGVENIQYF,TGTGCCAGCAGTTTAAGGCGTCTAGCGGGAGTAGAAAACATTCAGTACTTC
many,TRBV4-3,NA,TRBJ2-1,CASSQDWPHPNNEQFF,TGCGCCAGCAGCCAAGACTGGCCCCATCCGAACAATGAGCAGTTCTTC
many,TRBV5-1,NA,TRBJ2-5,CASSLSPGHPEETQYF,TGCGCCAGCAGCCTATCCCCGGGACACCCGGAGGAGACCCAGTACTTC
NA,TRBV18,TRBD2,TRBJ2-1,CASSPMTSVGDEQFF,TGTGCCAGCTCACCAATGACTAGCGTTGGAGATGAGCAGTTCTTC
NA,TRBV14,NA,TRBJ2-6,CASSQLAGPGANVLTF,TGTGCCAGCAGCCAACTGGCGGGACCTGGGGCCAACGTCCTGACTTTC
few,TRBV14,NA,TRBJ1-1,CASSLRGPFKGTEAFF,TGTGCCAGCAGCCTTAGGGGACCGTTTAAAGGGACTGAAGCTTTCTTT
many,TRBV9,NA,TRBJ2-7,CASSVGDVSYEQYF,TGTGCCAGCAGCGTAGGGGACGTTTCCTACGAGCAGTACTTC
NA,TRBV14,NA,TRBJ2-1,CASSHHSETEQFF,TGTGCCAGCAGCCACCATAGCGAGACTGAGCAGTTCTTC
few,TRBV5-1,TRBD2,TRBJ2-7,CASSLTSGDFYEQYF,TGCGCCAGCAGCTTGACTAGCGGCGATTTTTACGAGCAGTACTTC
NA,TRBV7-9,NA,TRBJ1-2,CASSLVQGVEGYTF,TGTGCCAGCAGCTTAGTACAGGGCGTCGAGGGCTACACCTTC
few,TRBV6-2/TRBV6-3,NA,TRBJ2-7,CATRSRSTYEQYF,TGTGCCACCCGTTCGAGGAGTACCTACGAGCAGTACTTC
many,TRBV20-1,TRBD2,TRBJ2-3,CSARDSTSGGLGDTQYF,TGCAGTGCTAGAGATTCCACTAGCGGGGGGTTAGGGGATACGCAGTATTTT
NA,TRBV11-2,TRBD2,TRBJ2-3,CASSRTSGNTDTQYF,TGTGCCAGCAGCCGGACTAGCGGGAACACAGATACGCAGTATTTT
NA,TRBV6-1,TRBD1,TRBJ2-1,CASSDRDRGDNEQFF,TGTGCCAGCAGTGACCGGGACAGGGGTGACAATGAGCAGTTCTTC
many,TRBV7-2,NA,TRBJ2-1,CASSLTSRSEQFF,TGTGCCAGCAGCCTTACCTCTAGAAGTGAGCAGTTCTTC
many,TRBV28,NA,TRBJ2-1,CANHREGKLDNEQFF,TGTGCCAATCACAGGGAGGGAAAGCTCGACAATGAGCAGTTCTTC
few,TRBV7-2,NA,TRBJ2-5,CASSLDLYQETQYF,TGTGCCAGCAGCCTAGACCTGTACCAAGAGACCCAGTACTTC
NA,TRBV3-1,TRBD2,TRBJ2-1,CASSLLGILAGQNEQFF,TGTGCCAGCAGCCTCTTAGGGATCCTAGCGGGGCAGAATGAGCAGTTCTTC
NA,TRBV6-2/TRBV6-3,NA,TRBJ1-5,CASSRDGGRRNQPQHF,TGTGCCAGCAGTCGAGATGGGGGGAGGCGAAATCAGCCCCAGCATTTT
NA,TRBV7-2,TRBD1,TRBJ2-1,CASSLADREFRNEQFF,TGTGCCAGCAGCTTAGCTGACAGGGAGTTTAGAAATGAGCAGTTCTTC
few,TRBV5-1,NA,TRBJ2-1,CASSWTYLAETYNEQFF,TGCGCCAGCAGCTGGACATACTTAGCCGAAACGTACAATGAGCAGTTCTTC
few,TRBV5-1,NA,TRBJ2-3,CASSLARGTSTDTQYF,TGCGCCAGCAGCTTGGCCCGGGGGACTAGCACAGATACGCAGTATTTT
many,TRBV5-1,TRBD2,TRBJ2-1,CASSLSGTSSYNEQFF,TGCGCCAGCAGCTTGTCCGGGACTAGCTCCTACAATGAGCAGTTCTTC
NA,TRBV15,TRBD1,TRBJ1-2,CATSLDRNYGYTF,TGTGCCACCAGCTTGGACAGGAACTATGGCTACACCTTC
many,TRBV27,NA,TRBJ1-1,CASSLLGSNTEAFF,TGTGCCAGCAGTTTATTGGGGTCGAACACTGAAGCTTTCTTT
NA,TRBV5-5,NA,TRBJ2-7,CASTLVQGTYEQYF,TGTGCCAGCACCCTTGTTCAGGGGACCTACGAGCAGTACTTC
NA,TRBV4-3,TRBD1,TRBJ2-2,CASSQDITGGVTGELFF,TGCGCCAGCAGCCAAGATATAACAGGGGGCGTCACCGGGGAGCTGTTTTTT